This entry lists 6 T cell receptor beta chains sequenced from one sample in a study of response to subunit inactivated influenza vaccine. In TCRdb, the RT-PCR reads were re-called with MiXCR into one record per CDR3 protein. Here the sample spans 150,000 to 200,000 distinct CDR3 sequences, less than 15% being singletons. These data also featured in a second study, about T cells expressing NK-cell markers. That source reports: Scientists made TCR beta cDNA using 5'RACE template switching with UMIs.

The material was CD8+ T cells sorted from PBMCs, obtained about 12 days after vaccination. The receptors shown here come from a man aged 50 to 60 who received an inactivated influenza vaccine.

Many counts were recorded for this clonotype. The CDR3 DNA sequence: TGCGCCAGCAGCTTGGCCGGGACTACAAGCACAGATACGCAGTATTTT. Its protein product is CASSLAGTTSTDTQYF. The J gene is TRBJ2-3, the V gene TRBV5-1; 7 nucleotides match TRBD2. The ends lost 0 bases at V and 0 bases at J; junction bases unmatched: 4. This CDR3 is 16 amino acids long. The germline V gene has CDR1 SGHRS and CDR2 YFSETQ.

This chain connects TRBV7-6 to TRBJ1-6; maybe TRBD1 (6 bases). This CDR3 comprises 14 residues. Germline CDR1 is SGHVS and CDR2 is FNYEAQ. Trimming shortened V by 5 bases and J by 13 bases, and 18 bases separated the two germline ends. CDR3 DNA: TGTGCCAGCAGCCAAAATAACAGGGTGGGTCCCCTCCACTTT. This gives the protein CASSQNNRVGPLHF.

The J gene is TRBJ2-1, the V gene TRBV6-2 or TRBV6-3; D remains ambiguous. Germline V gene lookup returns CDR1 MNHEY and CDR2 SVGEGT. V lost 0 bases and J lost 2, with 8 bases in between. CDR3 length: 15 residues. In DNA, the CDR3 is TGTGCCAGCAGTTACTCGAGGACCCCCTACAATGAGCAGTTCTTC. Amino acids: CASSYSRTPYNEQFF.

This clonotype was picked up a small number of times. The DNA for the CDR3 is TGTGCCAGCAGTGAAGCTAGCCCTGCCTACAATGAGCAGTTCTTC. It is translated as CASSEASPAYNEQFF. The gene calls are TRBV2 and TRBJ2-1; no clear D. V lost 0 bases, J lost 2 bases, and 8 bases lay in between. The length of the CDR3 is 15 residues. Germline V CDR1 and CDR2: SNHLY, FYNNEI. The full variable domain, in which reference TRBV2 and TRBJ2-1 provide the parts outside the CDR3, is EPEVTQTPSHQVTQMGQEVILRCVPISNHLYFYWYRQILGQKVEFLVSFYNNEISEKSEIFDDQFSVERPDGSNFTLKIRSTKLEDSAMYFCASSEASPAYNEQFFGPGTRLTVL.

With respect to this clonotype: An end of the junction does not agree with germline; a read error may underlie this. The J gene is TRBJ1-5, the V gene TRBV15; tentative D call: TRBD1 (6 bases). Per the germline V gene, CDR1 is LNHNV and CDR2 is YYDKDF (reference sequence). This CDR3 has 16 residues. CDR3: CATSRGWTDQNQPQHF. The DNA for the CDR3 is TGCGCCACCAGCAGAGGATGGACAGACCAAAATCAGCCCCAGCATTTT.

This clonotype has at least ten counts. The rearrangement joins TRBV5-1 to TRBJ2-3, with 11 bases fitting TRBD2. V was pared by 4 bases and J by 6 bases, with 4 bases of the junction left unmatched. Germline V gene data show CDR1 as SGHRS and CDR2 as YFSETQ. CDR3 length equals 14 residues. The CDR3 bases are TGCGCCAGCAGCCCGACTAGCGGGACGGATACGCAGTATTTT. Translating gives CASSPTSGTDTQYF.